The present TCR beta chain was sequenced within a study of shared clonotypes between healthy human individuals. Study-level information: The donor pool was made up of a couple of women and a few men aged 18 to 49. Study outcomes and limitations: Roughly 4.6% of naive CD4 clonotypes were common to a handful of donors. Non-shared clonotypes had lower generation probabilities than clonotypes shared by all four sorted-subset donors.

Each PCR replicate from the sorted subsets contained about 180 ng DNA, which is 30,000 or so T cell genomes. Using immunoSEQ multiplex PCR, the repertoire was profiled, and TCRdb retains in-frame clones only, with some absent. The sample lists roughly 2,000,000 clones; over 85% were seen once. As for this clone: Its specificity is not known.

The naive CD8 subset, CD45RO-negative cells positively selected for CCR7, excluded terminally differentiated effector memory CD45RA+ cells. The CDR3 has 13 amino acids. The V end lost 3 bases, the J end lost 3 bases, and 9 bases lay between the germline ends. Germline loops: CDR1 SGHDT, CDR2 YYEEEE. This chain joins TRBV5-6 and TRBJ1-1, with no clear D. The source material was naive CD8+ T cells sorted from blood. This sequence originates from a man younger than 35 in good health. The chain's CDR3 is CASSSEGYTEAFF. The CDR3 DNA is TGTGCCAGCAGCTCGGAGGGCTACACTGAAGCTTTCTTT.